The 20 T cell receptor beta chains listed next were all sequenced from one sample in a study of blood T cell repertoires in COVID-19 (dated by TCRdb to between 2020 and 2021). The library came from the immunoSEQ multiplex PCR assay. The table was pulled from immuneACCESS by TCRdb, which kept in-frame rearrangements only. Such tables lose some clones; where checked, under half of the loss comes from unresolved V genes, and the rest has no known cause. This sample comprises about 74,000 clones, about 83% of them detected only once. The ten most abundant clones make up about 43% of the sample. Input material: peripheral blood. The receptor source for this set is a man older than 75 with acute or convalescent COVID-19.

The CDR3 here is CASRAVGMGGQETQYF. CDR3 coding DNA: TGTGCCAGTAGGGCAGTAGGGATGGGGGGCCAAGAGACCCAGTACTTC. V is TRBV19 and J is TRBJ2-5, with D maybe TRBD2 (6 bases). The germline V gene encodes CDR1 LNHDA and CDR2 SQIVND (reference sequence). This CDR3 comprises 16 residues. V dropped 6 bases and J dropped 1 base, with 18 bases sitting between them.

The J gene is TRBJ2-1, the V gene TRBV11-2; 8 nucleotides agree with TRBD2. CDR3 length equals 15 residues. In germline, CDR1 is SGHAT, CDR2 FQNNGV. V shed 1 base, J shed 8 bases, and the junction held 7 bases outside the gene matches. The CDR3 region is CASSLAPGGPDEQFF. As DNA, the CDR3 is TGTGCCAGCAGCTTAGCACCGGGAGGGCCCGATGAGCAGTTCTTC.

The chain employs TRBV28 and TRBJ2-1; 10 bases agree with TRBD2. The CDR3 sequence is 16 residues long. Trimming took 7 bases from V and 7 from J; bases not matched to a gene: 13. Germline V gene data show CDR1 as MDHEN and CDR2 as SYDVKM. The CDR3 loop is CASTLGGASGGNEQFF. The CDR3, as DNA: TGTGCCAGCACCCTGGGGGGAGCTAGCGGGGGAAATGAGCAGTTCTTC.

V usage is TRBV4-1 and J usage is TRBJ1-1; 7 bases are a match to TRBD1. The CDR3 runs 16 residues. Germline-derived CDR1 and CDR2 are MGHRA and YSYEKL. Trimming cost V 4 bases and J 1 base; bases outside gene matches: 9. CDR3: CASSRAPGQSNTEAFF. CDR3 coding DNA: TGCGCCAGCAGCCGCGCCCCGGGACAGTCGAACACTGAAGCTTTCTTT.

J is TRBJ2-2 and V is TRBV19; TRBD1 is a possible D gene (6 bases). This CDR3 has 15 residues. The V and J ends lost 9 bases and 2 bases respectively, with 16 bases between them. In germline, CDR1 is LNHDA, CDR2 SQIVND (reference sequence). The chain's CDR3 is CASRPRGGNTGELFF. The CDR3 coding sequence is TGTGCCAGCCGCCCGAGAGGGGGTAACACCGGGGAGCTGTTTTTT.

The V gene is TRBV7-6, the J gene TRBJ2-1; 7 positions agree with TRBD2. The CDR3 is made up of 15 amino acids. Losses at the gene ends were 2 bases for V and 9 bases for J; bases not matched to a gene: 10. CDR1 is SGHVS, CDR2 FNYEAQ, per germline. The DNA of the CDR3 is TGTGCCAGCAGCTTATCACCTAGCGGATCCCTTGAGCAGTTCTTC. Its translation: CASSLSPSGSLEQFF.

The J gene is TRBJ1-4, the V gene TRBV30; D is perhaps TRBD1 (5 bases). The CDR3 spans 15 residues. The V end lost 2 bases, the J end lost 2 bases, and 12 bases lay between the germline ends. CDR1 and CDR2 (germline): GTSNPN, SVGIG (reference sequence). DNA of the CDR3: TGTGCCTGGAGTCTCCTCCGACAGACTAATGAAAAACTGTTTTTT. This sequence encodes CAWSLLRQTNEKLFF.

The rearrangement joins TRBV7-9 to TRBJ1-2, with D uncertain. Trimming removed 0 bases from V and 8 bases from J, with 19 bases in between. This CDR3 comprises 16 residues. Germline CDR1 is SEHNR and CDR2 is FQNEAQ (reference sequence). The CDR3 reads CASSLASRVPGEGYTF. CDR3 nucleotide sequence: TGTGCCAGCAGCTTAGCGTCTCGGGTACCTGGAGAAGGCTACACCTTC.

The rearrangement joins TRBV28 to TRBJ2-3; perhaps TRBD2 as D (6 bases). Between the trimmed V and J ends, which lost 5 bases and 0 bases, there was a span of 12 bases. Germline CDR1 is MDHEN and CDR2 is SYDVKM. This CDR3 has 15 residues. The DNA of the CDR3 is TGTGCCAGCAGTAACACGGGAGACAGCACAGATACGCAGTATTTT. Its translation is CASSNTGDSTDTQYF.

CDR3 region: CASSPRGQEDNEQFF. For the CDR3, the DNA is TGTGCCAGCTCACCTCGGGGACAGGAAGACAATGAGCAGTTCTTC. The genes are TRBV18 and TRBJ2-1, with 8 bases fitting TRBD1. J was trimmed by 5 bases and V by 3 bases; bases with no gene match: 6. Per the germline V gene, CDR1 is KGHSH and CDR2 is LQKENI. This CDR3 comprises 15 residues.

The CDR3 DNA follows: TGTGCCAGCAGCGTAGAAAACAGGGGGAACACTGAAGCTTTCTTT. Translated: CASSVENRGNTEAFF. The chain uses TRBV9 and TRBJ1-1, with 7 bases matching TRBD1. Trimming cost V 0 bases and J 1 base; bases outside gene matches: 3. Germline CDR1 SGDLS, CDR2 YYNGEE. CDR3 size: 15 residues.

The genes are TRBV24-1 and TRBJ2-3; 9 bases map to TRBD1. The CDR3 totals 16 residues. V was clipped by 0 bases and J by 4 bases; unmatched bases: 4. Germline assignment: CDR1 KGHDR and CDR2 SFDVKD. The DNA for the CDR3 is TGTGCCACCAGTGATTTGGGACAGGGGAACTCAGATACGCAGTATTTT. This gives the protein CATSDLGQGNSDTQYF.

V is TRBV5-1 and J is TRBJ2-7; perhaps TRBD1 as D (6 bases). Germline CDR1 and CDR2: SGHRS and YFSETQ. CDR3 size: 14 residues. Trimming cost V 2 bases and J 0 bases, with 9 bases left between them. CDR3 amino acids: CASSLQGVSYEQYF. The CDR3 DNA is TGCGCCAGCAGCTTACAGGGTGTCTCCTACGAGCAGTACTTC.

This clone was seen a single time. V and J are TRBV2 and TRBJ2-1; no firm D call. Trimming cost V 7 bases and J 6 bases, with 7 bases left between them. CDR3 size: 11 residues. The germline V gene encodes CDR1 SNHLY and CDR2 FYNNEI. The CDR3 coding sequence is TGTGCCAGCACCTACAGCAATGAGCAGTTCTTC. This sequence encodes CASTYSNEQFF.

This chain uses TRBV11-2 with TRBJ2-1; possible D gene TRBD2, 6 bases. Germline V CDR1 and CDR2: SGHAT, FQNNGV. Trimming shortened V by 6 bases and J by 5 bases, and 14 bases separated the two germline ends. The CDR3 is 14 residues long. CDR3 loop: CASSQRAGNNEQFF. CDR3 coding DNA: TGTGCCAGCAGTCAGCGGGCGGGGAACAATGAGCAGTTCTTC.

Ten or more counts support this clone. V and J are TRBV6-5 and TRBJ2-1; possibly TRBD1 for D (6 bases). Trimming stripped 5 bases from V and 2 bases from J, with 13 bases between. CDR3 length: 15 residues. Germline loops: CDR1 MNHEY, CDR2 SVGAGI. The DNA of the CDR3 is TGTGCCAGCAGTCGTACAGGGAACCCCTACAATGAGCAGTTCTTC. It yields the protein CASSRTGNPYNEQFF.

The CDR3 loop reads CASSLVGTGEQYF. The CDR3 DNA follows: TGTGCCAGCAGCCTCGTAGGGACAGGCGAGCAGTACTTC. The chain recombines TRBV6-2 or TRBV6-3 with TRBJ2-7; TRBD1 aligns across 8 bases. The CDR3 has 13 amino acids. Losses at the gene ends were 6 bases for V and 6 bases for J; bases not matched to a gene: 7. Germline CDR1 reads MNHEY; CDR2 reads SVGEGT.

This chain connects TRBV9 to TRBJ1-6; TRBD1 matches at 8 bases. The trim removed 2 bases at V and 9 bases at J, leaving 4 bases unmatched. The germline V gene encodes CDR1 SGDLS and CDR2 YYNGEE. This CDR3 comprises 14 residues. CDR3 loop: CASSVQGAGSPLHF. The CDR3 coding sequence is TGTGCCAGCAGCGTGCAGGGGGCGGGTTCACCCCTCCACTTT.

CDR3 region: CATAYSGGADEQFF. DNA of the CDR3: TGTGCCACCGCGTATAGCGGGGGGGCCGATGAGCAGTTCTTC. The V and J genes are TRBV27 and TRBJ2-1, with 11 positions matching TRBD2. The V gene end was trimmed by 10 bases and the J gene end by 8 bases; junction bases not matched to a gene: 10. From germline, CDR1 is MNHEY and CDR2 SMNVEV (reference sequence). The CDR3 totals 14 residues.

The V and J genes are TRBV6-2 or TRBV6-3 and TRBJ2-2; D might be TRBD2 (6 bases). V lost 6 bases and J 11 bases, leaving 22 bases between the germline ends. The germline V gene encodes CDR1 MNHEY and CDR2 SVGEGT. The CDR3 runs to 15 residues. The CDR3 protein is CASSTAGSGGTELFF. DNA for the CDR3: TGTGCCAGCAGCACGGCGGGAAGCGGTGGAACCGAGCTGTTTTTT.